This T cell receptor (beta chain) was identified in a study of T-cell reconstitution after alpha-beta-depleted transplantation in children. Notes on the study in general: As was reported, about two months after transplant, alpha-beta T cells came from several hundred expanded graft clones. By one year post-transplant, T-cell counts and diversity largely arose from T cells that were newly produced. Some patients owed their high day-60 TCRbeta diversity to surviving recipient T cells and thymic progenitors.

Of note for this clonotype: Its antigen is unknown.

Construction of the TCRbeta library involved unique molecular identifiers. TCRdb analysed the PCR reads with MiXCR anew, one entry per CDR3 protein. The profile shows around 700,000 distinct CDR3 sequences, roughly 13% of them singletons. This CDR3 has 15 residues. Trimming stripped 1 base from V and 0 bases from J, with 10 bases between. In germline, CDR1 is SGHRS, CDR2 YFSETQ. The sequence came from a girl aged 2 to 10 with congenital amegakaryocytic thrombocytopenia, due to receive a stem cell transplant. Sequenced material: PBMCs, taken before TCRalphabeta/CD19-depleted stem cell transplant. V is TRBV5-1 and J is TRBJ2-5; D gene unclear. CDR3 DNA: TGCGCCAGCAGCTTGTCCCCTCAACACCAAGAGACCCAGTACTTC. This sequence encodes CASSLSPQHQETQYF.